This TCR beta chain emerged from a study of cytomegalovirus exposure and HLA in healthy donors. V dropped 4 bases and J dropped 8; count of bases not matched to a gene: 11. Germline CDR1 reads MNHEY; CDR2 reads SVGAGI. The length of the CDR3 is 15 residues. On this clone: Antigen specificity is unknown.

The study's findings and limits: Cytomegalovirus association was assigned to about 180 TCR beta chains. For most TCR sequences rarity was the rule, although some public TCRs occurred in many donors. With high specificity and sensitivity, the classifier reportedly diagnosed cytomegalovirus status.

Primers for the PCR totalled 60 Vbeta and 13 Jbeta. Sequencing used immunoSEQ multiplex PCR; TCRdb keeps in-frame clones, though not all of them. Here the sample spans approximately 180,000 clones, more than 75% being singletons. The sequencing input was PBMCs. The clonotype originates from a woman aged 18 to 35 in good health and CMV-seronegative. The genes are TRBV6-5 and TRBJ1-2, with 9 bases aligning to TRBD1. The CDR3 region has the DNA TGTGCCAGCAGTTTCCTCGACAGGGGGGTCGTCGGCTACACCTTC. It yields the protein CASSFLDRGVVGYTF.